Included here is one T cell receptor beta chain sequence, with context. The data derive from a study of T cells in Graves' hyperthyroidism and ophthalmopathy. RNA transcripts were the template for amplifying TCR beta CDR3 regions. HTBI primers drove first-round RT-PCR of the TCR CDR3. Each CDR3 protein gets one entry after TCRdb re-called the multiplex PCR reads with MiXCR. The repertoire has 450,000 to 600,000 distinct CDR3 sequences, about 20% of them found once; the top ten carry 47%. CDR3 size: 14 residues. Germline loops: CDR1 LNHDA, CDR2 SQIVND (reference sequence). V dropped 11 bases and J dropped 3; count of bases not matched to a gene: 5.

Sequenced input: blood. The rearrangement uses TRBV19 and TRBJ1-5; 12 bases agree with TRBD1. The TCR was taken from a man aged 35 to 55 with Graves' ophthalmopathy. In DNA, the CDR3 is TGTGCCGTACGGGGACAGGGGGCCAATCAGCCCCAGCATTTT. It is translated as CAVRGQGANQPQHF.